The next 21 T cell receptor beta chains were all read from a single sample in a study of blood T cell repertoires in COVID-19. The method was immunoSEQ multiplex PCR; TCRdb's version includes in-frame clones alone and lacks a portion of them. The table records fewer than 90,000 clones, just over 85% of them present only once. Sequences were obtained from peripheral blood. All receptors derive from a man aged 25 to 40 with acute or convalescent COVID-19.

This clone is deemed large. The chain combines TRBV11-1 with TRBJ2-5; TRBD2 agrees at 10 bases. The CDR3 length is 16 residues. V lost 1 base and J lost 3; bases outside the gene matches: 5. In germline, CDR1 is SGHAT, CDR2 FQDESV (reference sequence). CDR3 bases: TGTGCCAGCAGCTTAGTCCCTAGCGGGAGTAAAGAGACCCAGTACTTC. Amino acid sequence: CASSLVPSGSKETQYF.

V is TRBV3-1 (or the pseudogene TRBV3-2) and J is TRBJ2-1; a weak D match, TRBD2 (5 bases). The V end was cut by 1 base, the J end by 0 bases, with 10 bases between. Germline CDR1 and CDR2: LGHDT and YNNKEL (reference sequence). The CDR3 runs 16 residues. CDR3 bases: TGTGCCAGCAGCCAAGCTTACGGAGGCTCCTACAATGAGCAGTTCTTC. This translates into CASSQAYGGSYNEQFF.

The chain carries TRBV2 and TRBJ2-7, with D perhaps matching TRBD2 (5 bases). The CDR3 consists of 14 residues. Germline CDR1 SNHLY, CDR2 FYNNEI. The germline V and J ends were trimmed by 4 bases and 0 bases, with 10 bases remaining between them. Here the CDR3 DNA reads TGTGCCAGCAGTGTCGTGGGGAGCTCCTACGAGCAGTACTTC. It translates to CASSVVGSSYEQYF.

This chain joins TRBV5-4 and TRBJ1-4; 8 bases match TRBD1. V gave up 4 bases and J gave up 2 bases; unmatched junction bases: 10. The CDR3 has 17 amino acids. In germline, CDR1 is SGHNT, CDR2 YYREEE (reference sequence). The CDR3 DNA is TGTGCCAGCAGCGGTGGGCAGGGGGCAAATACTAATGAAAAACTGTTTTTT. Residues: CASSGGQGANTNEKLFF.

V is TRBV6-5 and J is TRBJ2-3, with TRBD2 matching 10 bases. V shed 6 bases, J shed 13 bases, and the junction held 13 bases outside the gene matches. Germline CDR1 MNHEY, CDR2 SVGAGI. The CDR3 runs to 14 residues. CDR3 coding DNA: TGTGCCAGCAGGGAGGATATGCTAGCGGGAGTCAAGTATTTT. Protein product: CASREDMLAGVKYF.

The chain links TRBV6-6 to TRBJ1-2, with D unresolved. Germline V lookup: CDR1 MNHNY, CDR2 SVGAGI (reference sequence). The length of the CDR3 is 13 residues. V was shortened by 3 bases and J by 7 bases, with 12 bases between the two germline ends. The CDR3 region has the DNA TGTGCCAGCAGTTATGAGGCTCGGTCTGGCTACACCTTC. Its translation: CASSYEARSGYTF.

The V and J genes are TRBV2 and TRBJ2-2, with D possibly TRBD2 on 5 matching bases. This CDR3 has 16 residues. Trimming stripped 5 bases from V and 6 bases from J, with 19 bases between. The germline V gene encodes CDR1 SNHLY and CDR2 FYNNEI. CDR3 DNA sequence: TGTGCCAGCAGTATGGTCCCGGACGACTACGCCGGGGAGCTGTTTTTT. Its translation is CASSMVPDDYAGELFF. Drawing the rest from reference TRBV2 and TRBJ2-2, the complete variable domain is EPEVTQTPSHQVTQMGQEVILRCVPISNHLYFYWYRQILGQKVEFLVSFYNNEISEKSEIFDDQFSVERPDGSNFTLKIRSTKLEDSAMYFCASSMVPDDYAGELFFGEGSRLTVL.

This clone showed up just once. CDR3 sequence reads: CASSLGTNYEQYF. CDR3 bases: TGTGCCAGCAGCTTAGGGACAAACTACGAGCAGTACTTC. The chain is built from TRBV11-3 and TRBJ2-7, with a weak D call TRBD1 (5 bases). Germline CDR1 and CDR2: SGHNT and YENEEA. The CDR3 totals 13 residues. Trimming left V 1 base short and J 3 bases short, with 7 bases between.

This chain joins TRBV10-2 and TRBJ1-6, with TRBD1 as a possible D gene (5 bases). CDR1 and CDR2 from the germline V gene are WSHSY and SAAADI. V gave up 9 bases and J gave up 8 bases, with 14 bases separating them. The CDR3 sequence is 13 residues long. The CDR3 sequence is CASGRESDSPLHF. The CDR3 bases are TGCGCCAGTGGCAGGGAAAGCGATTCACCCCTCCACTTT.

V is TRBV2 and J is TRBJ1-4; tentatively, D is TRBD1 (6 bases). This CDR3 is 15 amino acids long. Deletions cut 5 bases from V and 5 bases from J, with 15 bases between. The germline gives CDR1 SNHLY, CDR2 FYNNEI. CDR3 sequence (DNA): TGTGCCAGCAGTTGGCTGACAGGTCCGAATGAAAAACTGTTTTTT. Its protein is CASSWLTGPNEKLFF.

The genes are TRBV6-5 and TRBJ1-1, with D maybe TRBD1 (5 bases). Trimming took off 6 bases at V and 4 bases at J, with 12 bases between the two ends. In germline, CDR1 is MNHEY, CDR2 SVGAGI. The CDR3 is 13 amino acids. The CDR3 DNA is TGTGCCAGCAGGGCCAGGGTGGGCACTGAAGCTTTCTTT. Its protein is CASRARVGTEAFF.

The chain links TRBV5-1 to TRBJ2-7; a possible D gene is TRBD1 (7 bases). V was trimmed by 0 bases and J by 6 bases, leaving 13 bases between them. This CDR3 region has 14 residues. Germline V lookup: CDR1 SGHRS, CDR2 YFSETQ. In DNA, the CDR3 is TGCGCCAGCAGCTTGGGGAGGGGGCGAGGCGAGCAGTACTTC. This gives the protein CASSLGRGRGEQYF.

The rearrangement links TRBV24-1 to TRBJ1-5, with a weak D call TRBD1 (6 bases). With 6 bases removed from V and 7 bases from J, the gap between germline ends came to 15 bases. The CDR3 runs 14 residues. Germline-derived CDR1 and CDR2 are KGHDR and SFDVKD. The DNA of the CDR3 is TGTGCCACCAGTCAAACGACAGGAGAACAGCCCCAGCATTTT. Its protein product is CATSQTTGEQPQHF.

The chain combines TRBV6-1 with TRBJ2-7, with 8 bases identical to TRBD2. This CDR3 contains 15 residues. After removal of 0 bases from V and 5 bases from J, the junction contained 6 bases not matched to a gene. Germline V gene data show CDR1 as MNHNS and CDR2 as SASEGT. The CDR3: CASSEAGGRIHEQYF. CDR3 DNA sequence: TGTGCCAGCAGTGAAGCGGGCGGGAGGATCCACGAGCAGTACTTC.

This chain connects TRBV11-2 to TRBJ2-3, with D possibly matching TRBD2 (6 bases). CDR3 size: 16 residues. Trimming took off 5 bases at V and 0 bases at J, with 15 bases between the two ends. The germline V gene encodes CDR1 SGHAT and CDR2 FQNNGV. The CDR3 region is CASSTYGRASTDTQYF. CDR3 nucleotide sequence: TGTGCCAGCAGCACTTACGGGAGAGCTAGCACAGATACGCAGTATTTT.

The chain's CDR3 is CASSPRQSSYEQYF. CDR3 in DNA: TGTGCCAGCAGCCCTCGACAGAGCTCCTACGAGCAGTACTTC. This chain connects TRBV9 to TRBJ2-7, with D possibly TRBD1 on 5 matching bases. The CDR3 spans 14 residues. V lost 4 bases to trimming and J lost 0 bases, with 11 bases between them. Germline assignment: CDR1 SGDLS and CDR2 YYNGEE. The complete variable domain, with remaining parts taken from reference TRBV9 and TRBJ2-7, reads DSGVTQTPKHLITATGQRVTLRCSPRSGDLSVYWYQQSLDQGLQFLIQYYNGEERAKGNILERFSAQQFPDLHSELNLSSLELGDSALYFCASSPRQSSYEQYFGPGTRLTVT.

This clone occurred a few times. CDR3 in DNA: TGTGCCAGTGGACAGGGGGGATCTGGAAACACCATATATTTT. Its protein product is CASGQGGSGNTIYF. The gene calls are TRBV7-2 and TRBJ1-3; TRBD1 agrees at 10 bases. Germline values: CDR1 SGHTA, CDR2 FQGNSA. The J segment lost 1 base and the V segment lost 9 bases, leaving 3 bases of the junction unmatched. This CDR3 region has 14 residues.

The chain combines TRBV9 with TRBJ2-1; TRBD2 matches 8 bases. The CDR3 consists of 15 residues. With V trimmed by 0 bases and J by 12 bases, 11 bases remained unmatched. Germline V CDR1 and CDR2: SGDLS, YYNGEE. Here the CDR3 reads CASSVAGGGGQGQFF. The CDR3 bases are TGTGCCAGCAGCGTAGCAGGCGGCGGGGGGCAGGGGCAGTTCTTC.

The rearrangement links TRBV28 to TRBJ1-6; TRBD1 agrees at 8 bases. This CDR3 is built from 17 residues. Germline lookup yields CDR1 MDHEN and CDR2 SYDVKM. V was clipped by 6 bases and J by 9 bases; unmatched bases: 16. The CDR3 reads CASRTSRQGRLGSPLHF. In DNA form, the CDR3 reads TGTGCCAGCAGGACAAGCCGACAGGGGAGGTTAGGTTCACCCCTCCACTTT.

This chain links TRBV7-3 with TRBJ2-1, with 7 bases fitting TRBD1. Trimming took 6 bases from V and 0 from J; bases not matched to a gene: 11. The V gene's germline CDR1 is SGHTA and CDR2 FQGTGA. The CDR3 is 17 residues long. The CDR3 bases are TGTGCCAGCAGTTCCAAGTTACAGGGGAGCTCCTACAATGAGCAGTTCTTC. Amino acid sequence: CASSSKLQGSSYNEQFF.

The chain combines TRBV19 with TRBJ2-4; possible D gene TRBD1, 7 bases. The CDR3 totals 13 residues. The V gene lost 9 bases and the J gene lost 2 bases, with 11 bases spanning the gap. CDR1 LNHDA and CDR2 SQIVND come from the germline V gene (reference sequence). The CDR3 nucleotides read TGTGCCAGCCAGGGGGGATCCAAAAACATTCAGTACTTC. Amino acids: CASQGGSKNIQYF.